These T cell receptor beta chains were read from a single sample in a study of cytomegalovirus exposure and HLA in healthy donors. Repertoires were generated with immunoSEQ multiplex PCR, while TCRdb's copy carries only in-frame clones and drops some. Among fewer than 200,000 clones listed, 84% were seen once. Sample: PBMCs. Receptor source: a woman between 18 and 29 years old in good health and CMV-seropositive. Both conserved end residues are part of each CDR3. The order of the fields is D gene, V gene, clone size, J gene, CDR3 protein, CDR3 DNA. D genes are given only for firm matches. A row's size may be missing; if present it is once, few, many or a size class.

D gene: TRBD1
V gene: TRBV27
clone size: NA
J gene: TRBJ2-4
CDR3 protein: CASSQGQGLGAKNIQYF
CDR3 DNA: TGTGCCAGCAGTCAAGGACAGGGGTTGGGAGCCAAAAACATTCAGTACTTC

D gene: NA
V gene: TRBV5-1
clone size: NA
J gene: TRBJ1-6
CDR3 protein: CASSLAGVGRSPLHF
CDR3 DNA: TGCGCCAGCAGCTTGGCGGGGGTCGGGCGGTCACCCCTCCACTTT

D gene: TRBD2
V gene: TRBV7-2
clone size: NA
J gene: TRBJ2-2
CDR3 protein: CASSFSRGDLNRELFF
CDR3 DNA: TGTGCCAGCAGCTTTTCGCGGGGGGACCTCAACCGGGAGCTGTTTTTT

D gene: NA
V gene: TRBV7-6
clone size: once
J gene: TRBJ2-2
CDR3 protein: CASSQPLSSGELFF
CDR3 DNA: TGTGCCAGCAGCCAGCCCCTTAGCTCCGGGGAGCTGTTTTTT

D gene: NA
V gene: TRBV5-6
clone size: NA
J gene: TRBJ2-7
CDR3 protein: CASSLLGGEQYF
CDR3 DNA: TGTGCCAGCAGCTTGCTCGGGGGCGAGCAGTACTTC

D gene: TRBD1
V gene: TRBV7-3
clone size: NA
J gene: TRBJ1-1
CDR3 protein: CASSIQGANTEAFF
CDR3 DNA: TGTGCCAGCAGCATTCAGGGGGCGAACACTGAAGCTTTCTTT

D gene: NA
V gene: TRBV29-1
clone size: few
J gene: TRBJ1-2
CDR3 protein: CSAATSYGYTF
CDR3 DNA: TGCAGCGCCGCGACATCCTATGGCTACACCTTC

D gene: NA
V gene: TRBV4-1
clone size: NA
J gene: TRBJ2-1
CDR3 protein: CASSQEGGMVGVGYNEQFF
CDR3 DNA: TGCGCCAGCAGCCAAGAAGGAGGGATGGTCGGTGTGGGCTACAATGAGCAGTTCTTC

D gene: TRBD1
V gene: TRBV5-6
clone size: NA
J gene: TRBJ1-1
CDR3 protein: CASSPTGMNTEAFF
CDR3 DNA: TGTGCCAGCAGCCCGACAGGGATGAACACTGAAGCTTTCTTT

D gene: TRBD2
V gene: TRBV2
clone size: NA
J gene: TRBJ2-1
CDR3 protein: CAGLGGAGSNEQFF
CDR3 DNA: TGTGCCGGGCTCGGGGGGGCTGGATCAAATGAGCAGTTCTTC

D gene: NA
V gene: TRBV18
clone size: few
J gene: TRBJ1-5
CDR3 protein: CASSPTGNQPQHF
CDR3 DNA: TGTGCCAGCTCACCGACGGGTAATCAGCCCCAGCATTTT

D gene: TRBD2
V gene: TRBV2
clone size: few
J gene: TRBJ2-1
CDR3 protein: CASSGLAGAHLYNEQFF
CDR3 DNA: TGTGCCAGCAGTGGCCTAGCGGGGGCCCACCTTTACAATGAGCAGTTCTTC

D gene: NA
V gene: TRBV5-4
clone size: NA
J gene: TRBJ1-1
CDR3 protein: CASSFGIENTEAFF
CDR3 DNA: TGTGCCAGCAGCTTTGGCATCGAGAACACTGAAGCTTTCTTT

D gene: TRBD2
V gene: TRBV5-1
clone size: NA
J gene: TRBJ2-2
CDR3 protein: CASSSSGANTGELFF
CDR3 DNA: TGCGCCAGCAGCTCCAGCGGGGCTAACACCGGGGAGCTGTTTTTT